The next 31 T cell receptor beta chains were all read from a single sample in a study of shared clonotypes between healthy human individuals. Clones were sequenced by immunoSEQ multiplex PCR, and TCRdb holds only the in-frame ones, with some missing. This table holds about 2.3 million clones, about nine tenths found once. Specimen: naive CD4+ T cells from PBMCs. Sample subset: CD45RA+ positively selected. Receptors were obtained from a young man in good health. Some clones in this sample may be carry-over from other donors' samples.

The chain recombines TRBV28 with TRBJ2-3, with 13 bases fitting TRBD2. This CDR3 contains 15 residues. Losses at the gene ends were 5 bases for V and 11 bases for J; bases not matched to a gene: 10. The germline gives CDR1 MDHEN, CDR2 SYDVKM. The CDR3 region is CASSPTSGGSSEQYF. Here the CDR3 DNA reads TGTGCCAGCAGTCCGACTAGCGGGGGGTCGAGTGAGCAGTATTTT.

As regards this clone: The same CDR3 is also encoded by other DNA sequences in this sample. The chain combines TRBV7-2 with TRBJ2-5; D is undetermined. This CDR3 has 11 amino acids. The germline V and J ends were trimmed by 5 bases and 2 bases, with 3 bases remaining between them. Per germline, CDR1 SGHTA and CDR2 FQGNSA. CDR3 residues: CASSLQETQYF. The CDR3 bases are TGTGCCAGCAGCCTACAAGAGACCCAGTACTTC.

This chain connects TRBV9 to TRBJ2-3; D not certain. V was pared by 0 bases and J by 3 bases, with 11 bases between. This CDR3 region has 15 residues. CDR1 SGDLS and CDR2 YYNGEE come from the germline V gene. CDR3 DNA sequence: TGTGCCAGCAGCGTAGCCCCCCGCCAAACAGATACGCAGTATTTT. Its translation: CASSVAPRQTDTQYF.

The J gene is TRBJ2-5, the V gene TRBV18, with TRBD2 matching 12 bases. The junction had 5 bases not matched to a gene; V was cut back by 3 bases and J by 0 bases. This CDR3 has 17 amino acids. CDR1 KGHSH and CDR2 LQKENI come from the germline V gene. CDR3 DNA sequence: TGTGCCAGCTCACCGCGCCGACTAGCGGGGGACCAAGAGACCCAGTACTTC. Encoded protein: CASSPRRLAGDQETQYF.

The J gene is TRBJ1-5, the V gene TRBV7-3; D unclear. CDR1 and CDR2 from the germline V gene are SGHTA and FQGTGA. This CDR3 has 13 residues. Deletions cut 2 bases from V and 10 bases from J, with 12 bases between. Here the CDR3 DNA reads TGTGCCAGCAGCTTATCGCCCACCGGACCCCAGCATTTT. Translating gives CASSLSPTGPQHF.

The gene calls are TRBV7-2 and TRBJ1-2; D uncertain. There are 12 residues in the CDR3. Germline-derived CDR1 and CDR2 are SGHTA and FQGNSA. V was shortened by 5 bases and J by 4 bases, with 8 bases between the two germline ends. The DNA of the CDR3 is TGTGCCAGCAGCCGGGCCGGCTATGGCTACACCTTC. Translating gives CASSRAGYGYTF.

V and J are TRBV4-1 and TRBJ2-1; perhaps TRBD1 as D (6 bases). There are 16 residues in the CDR3. Germline V CDR1 and CDR2: MGHRA, YSYEKL. Between the trimmed V and J ends, which lost 3 bases and 5 bases, there was a span of 17 bases. Written as DNA, the CDR3 is TGCGCCAGCAGCCACGGTTGGCAGGGGAGCCACAATGAGCAGTTCTTC. Translation: CASSHGWQGSHNEQFF.

This sequence joins TRBV9 and TRBJ2-3; 10 nucleotides line up with TRBD2. This CDR3 comprises 20 residues. The V gene end was trimmed by 6 bases and the J gene end by 0 bases; junction bases not matched to a gene: 19. The germline V gene has CDR1 SGDLS and CDR2 YYNGEE. This CDR3 is CASTKGDSGRPPSSTDTQYF. The CDR3 DNA reads TGTGCCAGCACCAAGGGGGATAGCGGGAGGCCCCCCTCTAGCACAGATACGCAGTATTTT. Drawing the rest from reference TRBV9 and TRBJ2-3, the complete variable domain is DSGVTQTPKHLITATGQRVTLRCSPRSGDLSVYWYQQSLDQGLQFLIQYYNGEERAKGNILERFSAQQFPDLHSELNLSSLELGDSALYFCASTKGDSGRPPSSTDTQYFGPGTRLTVL.

The CDR3 here is CASSRQGTGELFF. Here the CDR3 DNA reads TGTGCCAGCAGCCGGCAGGGGACTGGGGAGCTGTTTTTT. The J gene is TRBJ2-2, the V gene TRBV7-6; D could derive from TRBD1 or TRBD2 (6 bases each). Germline V gene data show CDR1 as SGHVS and CDR2 as FNYEAQ. Trimming took 5 bases from V and 8 from J, leaving 12 bases between them. The CDR3 spans 13 residues.

V is TRBV14 and J is TRBJ1-5, with 8 bases fitting TRBD1. V dropped 11 bases and J dropped 2; count of bases not matched to a gene: 5. This CDR3 is 13 amino acids long. Germline lookup yields CDR1 SGHDN and CDR2 FVKESK. CDR3 in amino acids: CARGQECNQPQHF. CDR3 nucleotide sequence: TGTGCCCGGGGACAGGAGTGCAATCAGCCCCAGCATTTT.

The rearrangement links TRBV4-1 to TRBJ2-5, with D unresolved. The V and J ends lost 0 bases and 6 bases respectively, with 8 bases between them. Germline CDR1 is MGHRA and CDR2 is YSYEKL. This CDR3 has 13 amino acids. CDR3 DNA sequence: TGCGCCAGCAGCCAAGATGGTTCGCAGACCCAGTACTTC. This gives the protein CASSQDGSQTQYF.

The CDR3 coding sequence is TGTGCCAGCAGCCTCACTCCGGGACAGAATCCAGATACGCAGTATTTT. Amino acid sequence: CASSLTPGQNPDTQYF. This chain links TRBV5-4 with TRBJ2-3, with TRBD1 identical over 7 bases. The germline gives CDR1 SGHNT, CDR2 YYREEE (reference sequence). J was trimmed by 4 bases and V by 4 bases; bases with no gene match: 12. The CDR3 has 16 residues.

The chain couples TRBV18 to TRBJ1-4, with a possible D match to TRBD1 (5 bases). The germline V gene has CDR1 KGHSH and CDR2 LQKENI. Deletions cut 3 bases from V and 0 bases from J, with 11 bases between. The CDR3 has 16 amino acids. The chain's CDR3 is CASSPVGGSTNEKLFF. CDR3 DNA sequence: TGTGCCAGCTCACCGGTCGGGGGGTCAACTAATGAAAAACTGTTTTTT.

The J gene is TRBJ2-3, the V gene TRBV7-2; perhaps TRBD2 as D (5 bases). This CDR3 has 14 residues. Germline loops: CDR1 SGHTA, CDR2 FQGNSA. Trimming pared 5 bases from V and 3 bases from J, leaving 12 bases between. CDR3 region: CASSPARGTDTQYF. Written as DNA, the CDR3 is TGTGCCAGCAGCCCGGCCCGGGGAACAGATACGCAGTATTTT.

V usage is TRBV19 and J usage is TRBJ1-5, with D hard to call. CDR1 and CDR2 from the germline V gene are LNHDA and SQIVND (reference sequence). Between the trimmed V and J ends, which lost 4 bases and 6 bases, there was a span of 19 bases. The CDR3 is 16 amino acids. The CDR3 DNA is TGTGCCAGTAGTACGCGGGGAACAGCAAACGGTCAGCCCCAGCATTTT. Amino acid sequence: CASSTRGTANGQPQHF.

This chain links TRBV28 with TRBJ1-2; no reliable D call. V lost 7 bases and J lost 3, with 6 bases in between. Germline V lookup: CDR1 MDHEN, CDR2 SYDVKM. This CDR3 spans 11 amino acids. The CDR3 region has the DNA TGTGCCAGCACCCGCGACTATGGCTACACCTTC. Amino acids: CASTRDYGYTF.

The chain couples TRBV6-5 to TRBJ1-1; D remains unclear. CDR1 and CDR2 from the germline V gene are MNHEY and SVGAGI. The CDR3 contains 16 residues. V was trimmed by 2 bases and J by 11 bases, leaving 24 bases between them. In nucleotides, the CDR3 is TGTGCCAGCAGTTACACGACCCCGACACCGTCGGTAAGGGCTTTCTTT. Translated, it gives CASSYTTPTPSVRAFF.

This rearrangement joins TRBV6-5 to TRBJ1-2; weak D call: TRBD1 (5 bases). V shed 6 bases and J shed 4 bases, with 18 bases lying between them. The CDR3 spans 15 residues. In germline, CDR1 is MNHEY, CDR2 SVGAGI. CDR3 coding DNA: TGTGCCAGCAGCGCGCCTACGCGGGGGAGCTATGGCTACACCTTC. Protein sequence: CASSAPTRGSYGYTF.

This chain's CDR3 is CASSEGFGASGLTDTQYF. For the CDR3, the DNA is TGTGCCAGCAGTGAAGGGTTCGGGGCTAGCGGACTCACAGATACGCAGTATTTT. The chain employs TRBV6-1 and TRBJ2-3; 7 bases match TRBD2. Losses at the gene ends were 1 base for V and 2 bases for J; bases not matched to a gene: 12. CDR3 length: 18 residues. CDR1 is MNHNS and CDR2 is SASEGT in the germline V gene.

The sample holds a few counts of this clone. The gene calls are TRBV7-9 and TRBJ1-2; 9 nucleotides agree with TRBD1. Germline V gene lookup returns CDR1 SEHNR and CDR2 FQNEAQ (reference sequence). The CDR3 is 15 amino acids. The V segment lost 1 base and the J segment 8 bases; nucleotides outside the gene matches: 8. Here the CDR3 DNA reads TGTGCCAGCAGCTTAGGAGGACAGGGGCGGCTGGGCTACACCTTC. This codes for CASSLGGQGRLGYTF.

This clone showed up just once. V gene TRBV6-5 combines with J gene TRBJ2-1; perhaps D is TRBD1 or TRBD2 (5 bases each). The CDR3 totals 12 residues. Germline values: CDR1 MNHEY, CDR2 SVGAGI. Deletions cut 2 bases from V and 11 bases from J, with 10 bases between. The CDR3 loop reads CASSYKRDQQFF. The CDR3 DNA follows: TGTGCCAGCAGTTACAAACGGGACCAGCAGTTCTTC.

The chain combines TRBV29-1 with TRBJ1-1; TRBD1 agrees at 7 bases. This CDR3 spans 12 amino acids. Losses at the gene ends were 5 bases for V and 4 bases for J; bases not matched to a gene: 4. Per the germline V gene, CDR1 is SQVTM and CDR2 is ANQGSEA. The CDR3 spells CSVTQGFTEAFF. The CDR3 nucleotides read TGCAGCGTTACACAGGGGTTCACTGAAGCTTTCTTT.

The rearrangement uses TRBV5-1 and TRBJ2-1; maybe TRBD2 (6 bases). The V gene's germline CDR1 is SGHRS and CDR2 YFSETQ. The CDR3 contains 15 residues. The V gene lost 5 bases and the J gene lost 6 bases, with 18 bases spanning the gap. CDR3 residues: CASSLLPGLFNEQFF. DNA of the CDR3: TGCGCCAGCAGTCTACTTCCGGGACTCTTCAATGAGCAGTTCTTC.

This chain links TRBV4-3 with TRBJ2-1, with D perhaps TRBD2 (5 bases). CDR3 length equals 19 residues. In germline, CDR1 is LGHNA, CDR2 YSLEER. The ends were cut back, 0 bases at V and 8 bases at J, with 26 bases in the middle. The CDR3 region is CASSQDLILGDGDIDEQFF. The DNA of the CDR3 is TGCGCCAGCAGCCAAGATTTAATTCTGGGAGACGGGGATATCGATGAGCAGTTCTTC.

The chain links TRBV27 to TRBJ2-7, with D possibly being TRBD1 or TRBD2 (5 bases each). Germline V gene sequence: CDR1 MNHEY, CDR2 SMNVEV (reference sequence). The V end was cut by 7 bases, the J end by 7 bases, with 17 bases between. The CDR3 runs 13 residues. The CDR3 bases are TGTGCCAGCACGAACCCCCGGGGCGGGGAGCAGTACTTC. Amino acid sequence: CASTNPRGGEQYF.

The V call is TRBV7-9, the J call TRBJ2-1; no firm D call. The CDR3 has 16 amino acids. V was cut by 6 bases and J by 0 bases, with 15 bases left in between. Germline loops: CDR1 SEHNR, CDR2 FQNEAQ (reference sequence). CDR3 in DNA: TGTGCCAGCAGTCCCCGGCCACTACTCTCCTACAATGAGCAGTTCTTC. Amino acids: CASSPRPLLSYNEQFF.

The rearrangement links TRBV4-2 to TRBJ1-2; tentative D call: TRBD1 (5 bases). V lost 2 bases and J lost 5, with 9 bases in between. The CDR3 sequence is 13 residues long. Germline V lookup: CDR1 LGHNA, CDR2 YNFKEQ. This CDR3 reads CASSQTGGYGYTF. In nucleotides, the CDR3 is TGTGCCAGCAGCCAAACCGGGGGGTATGGCTACACCTTC.

The chain couples TRBV2 to TRBJ1-2, with 12 bases that match TRBD1. The V gene end was trimmed by 5 bases and the J gene end by 6 bases; junction bases not matched to a gene: 7. The germline V gene has CDR1 SNHLY and CDR2 FYNNEI. This CDR3 is built from 15 residues. For the CDR3, the DNA is TGTGCCAGCAGTAGGGACAGGGGGCGCGGAAATGGCTACACCTTC. Protein sequence: CASSRDRGRGNGYTF.

The chain carries TRBV28 and TRBJ1-4, with D perhaps TRBD1 (5 bases). CDR3 length equals 15 residues. Germline CDR1 and CDR2: MDHEN and SYDVKM. V dropped 6 bases and J dropped 0 bases, with 11 bases sitting between them. The DNA for the CDR3 is TGTGCCAGCAGGGCGGGAGGGGCAACTAATGAAAAACTGTTTTTT. It is translated as CASRAGGATNEKLFF.

In nucleotides, the CDR3 is TGTGCCAGCAGTCGGGACAGAAGGACCGGGGAGCTGTTTTTT. Translated, it gives CASSRDRRTGELFF. This chain links TRBV27 with TRBJ2-2; 7 bases fit TRBD1. V lost 5 bases to trimming and J lost 5 bases; unmatched junction nucleotides: 5. The CDR3 contains 14 residues. CDR1 and CDR2 (germline): MNHEY, SMNVEV (reference sequence).

The V call is TRBV18, the J call TRBJ1-1; the D gene is possibly TRBD1 (6 bases). The CDR3 totals 17 residues. Per germline, CDR1 KGHSH and CDR2 LQKENI. The V gene lost 6 bases and the J gene lost 4 bases, with 24 bases spanning the gap. The CDR3 region is CASSAMHLRGGVTEAFF. CDR3 bases: TGTGCCAGCTCGGCCATGCATCTCAGGGGCGGGGTCACTGAAGCTTTCTTT.